Detailed here is one TCR beta chain. These data originate in a study of blood T cell repertoires in COVID-19. Clones were read by immunoSEQ multiplex PCR, and TCRdb kept only the in-frame ones, dropping some. The table lists about 220,000 clones, roughly 84% of them singletons. Germline V gene sequence: CDR1 SGHNT, CDR2 YYREEE (reference sequence). V lost 7 bases to trimming and J lost 7 bases; unmatched junction nucleotides: 11. The CDR3 runs to 14 residues. The V and J genes are TRBV5-4 and TRBJ2-5; 9 bases map to TRBD1. This sequence originates from a man aged 50-60 years with active or convalescent COVID-19. The sample was peripheral blood. The chain's CDR3 is CASRYDRGFGTQYF. For the CDR3, the DNA is TGTGCCAGCCGCTACGACAGGGGGTTCGGGACCCAGTACTTC.